Listed below are T cell receptor beta chains from one sample, sequenced in a study of blood T cell repertoires in COVID-19. Using immunoSEQ multiplex PCR, the repertoire was profiled, and TCRdb retains in-frame clones only, with some absent. The data contain over 55,000 clones, roughly 82% of them seen just once; the ten biggest clones take up around 15%. Material for sequencing was peripheral blood. These receptors came from a woman older than 75 with acute or convalescent COVID-19. Each CDR3 is given with its conserved first and last residue. The D gene is left open where the match is weak.

D: TRBD1; V: TRBV7-2; CDR3: CASTLFGGQGASNEKLFF
D: NA; V: TRBV9; CDR3: CASSRVLSGANVLTF
D: NA; V: TRBV4-3; CDR3: CASSQVQLNTEAFF
D: TRBD2; V: TRBV29-1; CDR3: CSVGLAGGRKGDNEQFF
D: TRBD2; V: TRBV27; CDR3: CASRDSGSINEQFF
D: TRBD1; V: TRBV16; CDR3: CASRRPGGHGYTF
D: TRBD1; V: TRBV5-5; CDR3: CASSKTGTGNQPQHF
D: TRBD1; V: TRBV4-1; CDR3: CASSQVPFLDRGRMNTEAFF
D: TRBD2; V: TRBV6-1; CDR3: CASSVSGTKLQNTGELFF
D: TRBD2; V: TRBV4-1; CDR3: CASSQGMAGGSYEQYF
D: TRBD2; V: TRBV4-1; CDR3: CASSPPLSGKGYNEQFF
D: NA; V: TRBV6-6; CDR3: CASTYGNTIYF
D: TRBD1; V: TRBV27; CDR3: CASSSSEGQGKVGYTF
D: NA; V: TRBV5-6; CDR3: CASSLAPGVGELFF
D: NA; V: TRBV9; CDR3: CASSPQRLAFVQETQYF
D: TRBD2; V: TRBV5-4; CDR3: CASSLTSGSYNEQFF
D: TRBD1; V: TRBV6-1; CDR3: CASSEFTGEIDGYTF
D: TRBD2; V: TRBV11-2; CDR3: CASSLLGTGGEQYF
D: TRBD1; V: TRBV18; CDR3: CASSPRQGGTSSYEQYF
D: NA; V: TRBV27; CDR3: CASSSDSFRPEQFF
D: TRBD1; V: TRBV28; CDR3: CASRGQGPYEQYF
D: NA; V: TRBV5-1; CDR3: CASSGRGSYEQYF
D: TRBD2; V: TRBV23-1; CDR3: CASRLAGGRGTDTQYF
D: NA; V: TRBV28; CDR3: CASSLLGAEQFNQPQHF
D: TRBD1; V: TRBV5-8; CDR3: CASSLAGTGGVYEQYF
D: NA; V: TRBV6-5; CDR3: CASRGLGNTIYF
D: TRBD1; V: TRBV18; CDR3: CASSQDRGSTEAFF
D: TRBD1; V: TRBV19; CDR3: CASSPPPTGAPKGSSKNIQYF
D: TRBD2; V: TRBV10-1; CDR3: CASSPGLAGGVTDTQYF
D: NA; V: TRBV7-8; CDR3: CASSWDKEAFF
D: TRBD1; V: TRBV28; CDR3: CASSLYPGQGARAFF
D: TRBD2; V: TRBV12-3/TRBV12-4; CDR3: CASSYGTSNEQFF
D: TRBD1; V: TRBV7-3; CDR3: CASSLSGTGGATVYEQYF
D: TRBD2; V: TRBV5-1; CDR3: CASSLIGTSGLITDTQYF
D: NA; V: TRBV5-4; CDR3: CASSTGQLGYGYTF
D: TRBD1; V: TRBV27; CDR3: CASSPTGVYEQYF
D: NA; V: TRBV5-1; CDR3: CASSTRLASALYTDTQYF
D: TRBD2; V: TRBV10-2; CDR3: CASSDRAGGSDTQYF
D: TRBD1; V: TRBV6-2/TRBV6-3; CDR3: CASSSGTGGSITDTQYF
D: NA; V: TRBV6-5; CDR3: CASRAGLLGAYGYTF
D: TRBD1; V: TRBV6-1; CDR3: CASSGPGQGRRIHEQYF
D: NA; V: TRBV28; CDR3: CASSSQGGGDEQYF
D: NA; V: TRBV18; CDR3: CASSPLSKTSTDTQYF
D: NA; V: TRBV5-6; CDR3: CASSLIRERRTDTQYF